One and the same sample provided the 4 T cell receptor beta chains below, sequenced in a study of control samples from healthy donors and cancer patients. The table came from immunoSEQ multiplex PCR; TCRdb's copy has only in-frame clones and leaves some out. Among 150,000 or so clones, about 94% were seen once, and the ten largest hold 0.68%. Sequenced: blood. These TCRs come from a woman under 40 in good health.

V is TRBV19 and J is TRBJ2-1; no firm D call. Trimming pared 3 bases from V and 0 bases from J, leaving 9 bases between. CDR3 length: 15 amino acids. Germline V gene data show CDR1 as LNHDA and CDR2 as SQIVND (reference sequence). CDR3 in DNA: TGTGCCAGTAGTATTCAGGCTGTCTCCTACAATGAGCAGTTCTTC. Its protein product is CASSIQAVSYNEQFF. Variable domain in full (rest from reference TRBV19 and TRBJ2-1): DGGITQSPKYLFRKEGQNVTLSCEQNLNHDAMYWYRQDPGQGLRLIYYSQIVNDFQKGDIAEGYSVSREKKESFPLTVTSAQKNPTAFYLCASSIQAVSYNEQFFGPGTRLTVL.

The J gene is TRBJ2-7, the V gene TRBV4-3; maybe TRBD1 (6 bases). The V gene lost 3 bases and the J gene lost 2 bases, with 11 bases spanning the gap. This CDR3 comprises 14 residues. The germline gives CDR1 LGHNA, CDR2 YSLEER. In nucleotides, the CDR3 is TGCGCCAGCAGCCAGGAACAGGGAACCTACGAGCAGTACTTC. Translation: CASSQEQGTYEQYF.

The CDR3 is CASSTGPSSYEQYF. CDR3 coding DNA: TGTGCCAGCAGCACAGGACCGTCCTCCTACGAGCAGTACTTC. This rearrangement joins TRBV9 to TRBJ2-7, with D tentatively TRBD1 (5 bases). The CDR3 covers 14 residues. V shed 4 bases and J shed 0 bases, with 11 bases lying between them. Germline-derived CDR1 and CDR2 are SGDLS and YYNGEE.

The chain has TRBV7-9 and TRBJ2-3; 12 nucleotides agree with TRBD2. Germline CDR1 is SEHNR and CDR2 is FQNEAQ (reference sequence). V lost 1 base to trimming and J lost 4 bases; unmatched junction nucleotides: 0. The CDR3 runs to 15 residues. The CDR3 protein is CASSLGLAGADTQYF. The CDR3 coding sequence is TGTGCCAGCAGCTTAGGACTAGCGGGAGCAGATACGCAGTATTTT. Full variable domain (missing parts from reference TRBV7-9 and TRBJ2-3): DTGVSQNPRHKITKRGQNVTFRCDPISEHNRLYWYRQTLGQGPEFLTYFQNEAQLEKSRLLSDRFSAERPKGSFSTLEIQRTEQGDSAMYLCASSLGLAGADTQYFGPGTRLTVL.